This TCR beta chain was retrieved from a study of post-analysis software for immune sequencing data. About the study: Some patients lacked subtype; others had relapsing-remitting, secondary progressive or progressive-relapsing disease.

Each TCR beta cDNA library carried unique molecular identifiers. Each batch of roughly 0.9 to 11 million T cells produced roughly 0.5 million cDNA molecules. MiXCR, applied by TCRdb to the PCR reads, yields one record per CDR3 protein. The table lists over 700,000 distinct CDR3 sequences, roughly 29% of them singletons. Remarks on this clonotype: The antigen is unknown. The junction does not match germline at one end; this may be a read error.

Study-wide points: Under the F measure, samples that were prepared in one batch clustered strongly together. Significantly lower normalized Chao1 diversity was found in patients with multiple sclerosis relative to controls. TRBV5-6, TRBV5-1 and TRBV20-1 belonged to a set of roughly 5 TRBV segments that were more frequent in patients than controls.

CDR1 is SGHTA and CDR2 is FQGNSA in the germline V gene. This CDR3 spans 13 amino acids. The receptor comes from a girl aged 5-17 years with multiple sclerosis. The chain couples TRBV7-2 to TRBJ2-5; D tentatively fits TRBD1 or TRBD2 (6 bases each). Material for sequencing was blood. CDR3 sequence (DNA): TGTGCCAGCAGGCGCGGGACACAAGGGACCCGGTACTTC. This sequence encodes CASRRGTQGTRYF. Based on the CDR3 plus reference TRBV7-2 and TRBJ2-5, the full variable domain is GAGVSQSPSNKVTEKGKDVELRCDPISGHTALYWYRQSLGQGLEFLIYFQGNSAPDKSGLPSDRFSAERTGGSVSTLTIQRTQQEDSAVYLCASRRGTQGTRYFGPGTRLLVL.